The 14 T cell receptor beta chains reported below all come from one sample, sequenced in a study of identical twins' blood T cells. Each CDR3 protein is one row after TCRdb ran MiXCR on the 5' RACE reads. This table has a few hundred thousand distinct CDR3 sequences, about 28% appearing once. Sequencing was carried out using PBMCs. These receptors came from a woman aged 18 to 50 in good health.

DNA of the CDR3: TGCAGTGCTATCCCAATTACTAGGACCTACGAGCAGTACTTC. Protein sequence: CSAIPITRTYEQYF. This chain uses TRBV20-1 with TRBJ2-7; a weak D match, TRBD2 (5 bases). Germline-derived CDR1 and CDR2 are DFQATT and SNEGSKA (reference sequence). The CDR3 covers 14 residues. Between the trimmed V and J ends, which lost 4 bases and 2 bases, there was a span of 15 bases.

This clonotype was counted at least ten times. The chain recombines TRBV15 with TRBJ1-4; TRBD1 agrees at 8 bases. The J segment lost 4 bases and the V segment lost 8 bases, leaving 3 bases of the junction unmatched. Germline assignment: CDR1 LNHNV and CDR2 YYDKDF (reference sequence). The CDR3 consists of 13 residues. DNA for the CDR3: TGTGCCACCCGACAGGGGTTTAATGAAAAACTGTTTTTT. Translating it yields CATRQGFNEKLFF.

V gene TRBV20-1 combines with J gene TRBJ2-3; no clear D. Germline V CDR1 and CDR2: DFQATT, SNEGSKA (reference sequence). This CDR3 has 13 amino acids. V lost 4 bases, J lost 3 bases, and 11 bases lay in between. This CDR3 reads CSANDPRTDTQYF. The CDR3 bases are TGCAGTGCTAACGACCCGAGGACAGATACGCAGTATTTT.

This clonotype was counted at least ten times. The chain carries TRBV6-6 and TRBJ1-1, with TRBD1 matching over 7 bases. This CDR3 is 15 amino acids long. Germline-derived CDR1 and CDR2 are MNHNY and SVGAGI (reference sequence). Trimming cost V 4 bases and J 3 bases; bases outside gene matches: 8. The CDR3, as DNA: TGTGCCAGCAGTTTCCGGACAGGTGGGGACACTGAAGCTTTCTTT. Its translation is CASSFRTGGDTEAFF.

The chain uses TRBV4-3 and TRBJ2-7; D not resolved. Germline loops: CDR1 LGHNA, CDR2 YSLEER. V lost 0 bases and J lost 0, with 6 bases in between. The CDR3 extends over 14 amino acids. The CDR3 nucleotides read TGCGCCAGCAGCCAAGAATCACACTCCTACGAGCAGTACTTC. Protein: CASSQESHSYEQYF.

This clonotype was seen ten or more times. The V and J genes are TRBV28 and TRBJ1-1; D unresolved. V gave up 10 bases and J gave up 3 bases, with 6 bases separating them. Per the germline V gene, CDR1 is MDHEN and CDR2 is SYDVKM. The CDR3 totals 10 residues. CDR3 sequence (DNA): TGTGCCACCTCGTACACTGAAGCTTTCTTT. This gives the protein CATSYTEAFF.

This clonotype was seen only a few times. In DNA, the CDR3 is TGTGCCAGCAGCGACAACCGGGAGCTGTTTTTT. Translated, it gives CASSDNRELFF. V gene TRBV27 combines with J gene TRBJ2-2; D call uncertain. V lost 6 bases to trimming and J lost 9 bases, with 8 bases between them. In germline, CDR1 is MNHEY, CDR2 SMNVEV (reference sequence). The length of the CDR3 is 11 residues.

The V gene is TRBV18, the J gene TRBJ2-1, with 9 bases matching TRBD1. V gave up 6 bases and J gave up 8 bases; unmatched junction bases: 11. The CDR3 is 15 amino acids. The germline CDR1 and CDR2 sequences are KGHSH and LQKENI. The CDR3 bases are TGTGCCAGCTCTCCAAGACAGGGGGTCTTCCATGAGCAGTTCTTC. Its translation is CASSPRQGVFHEQFF.

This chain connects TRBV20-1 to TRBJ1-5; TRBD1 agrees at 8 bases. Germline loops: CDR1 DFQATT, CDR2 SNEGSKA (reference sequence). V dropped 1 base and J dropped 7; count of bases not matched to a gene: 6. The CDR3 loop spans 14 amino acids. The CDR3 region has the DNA TGCAGTGCTAGAGGGAGACAGGGGCGGCAGCCCCAGCATTTT. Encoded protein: CSARGRQGRQPQHF.

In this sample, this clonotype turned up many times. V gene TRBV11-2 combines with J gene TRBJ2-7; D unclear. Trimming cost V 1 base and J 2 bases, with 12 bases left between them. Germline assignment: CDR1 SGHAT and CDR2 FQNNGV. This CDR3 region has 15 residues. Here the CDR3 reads CASSLGSAEPYEQYF. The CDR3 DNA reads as TGTGCCAGCAGCTTAGGTTCGGCAGAGCCCTACGAGCAGTACTTC. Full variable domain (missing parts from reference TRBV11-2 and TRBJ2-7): EAGVAQSPRYKIIEKRQSVAFWCNPISGHATLYWYQQILGQGPKLLIQFQNNGVVDDSQLPKDRFSAERLKGVDSTLKIQPAKLEDSAVYLCASSLGSAEPYEQYFGPGTRLTVT.

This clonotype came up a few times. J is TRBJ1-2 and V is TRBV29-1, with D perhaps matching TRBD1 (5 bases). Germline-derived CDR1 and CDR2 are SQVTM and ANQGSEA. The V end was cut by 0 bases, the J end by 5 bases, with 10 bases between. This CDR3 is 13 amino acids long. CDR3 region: CSVEEDWGYGYTF. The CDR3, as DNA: TGCAGCGTTGAAGAGGACTGGGGGTATGGCTACACCTTC.

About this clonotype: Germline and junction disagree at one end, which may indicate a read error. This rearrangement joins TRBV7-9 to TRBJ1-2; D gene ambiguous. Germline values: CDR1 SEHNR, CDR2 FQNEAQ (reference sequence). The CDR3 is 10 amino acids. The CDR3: CASSRYGDTF. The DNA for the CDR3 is TGTGCCAGCAGTCGCTATGGCGACACCTTC.

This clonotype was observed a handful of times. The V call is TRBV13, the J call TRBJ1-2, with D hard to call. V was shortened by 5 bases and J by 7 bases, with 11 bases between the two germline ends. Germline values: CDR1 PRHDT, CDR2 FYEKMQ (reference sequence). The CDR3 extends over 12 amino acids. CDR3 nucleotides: TGTGCCAGCAGCCGGGCCCCGGGTGGCTACACCTTC. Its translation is CASSRAPGGYTF.

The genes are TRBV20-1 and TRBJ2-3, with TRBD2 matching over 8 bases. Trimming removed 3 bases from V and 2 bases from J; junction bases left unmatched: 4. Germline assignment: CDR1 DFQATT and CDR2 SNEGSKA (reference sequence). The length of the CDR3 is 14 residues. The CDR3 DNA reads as TGCAGTGCTAGGGGGCGGGGGGCCACAGATACGCAGTATTTT. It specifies CSARGRGATDTQYF.